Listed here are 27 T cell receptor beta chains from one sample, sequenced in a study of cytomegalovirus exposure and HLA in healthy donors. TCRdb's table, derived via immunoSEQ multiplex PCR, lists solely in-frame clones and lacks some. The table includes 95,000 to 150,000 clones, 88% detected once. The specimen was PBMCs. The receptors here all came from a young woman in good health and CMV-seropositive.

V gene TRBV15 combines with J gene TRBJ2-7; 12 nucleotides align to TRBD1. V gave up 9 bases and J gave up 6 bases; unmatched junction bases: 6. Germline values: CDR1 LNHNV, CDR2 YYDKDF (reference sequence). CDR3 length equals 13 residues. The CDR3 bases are TGTGCCACTCGGGGACAGGGGGCAGGCGAGCAGTACTTC. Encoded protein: CATRGQGAGEQYF. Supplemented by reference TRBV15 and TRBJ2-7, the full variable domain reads DAMVIQNPRYQVTQFGKPVTLSCSQTLNHNVMYWYQQKSSQAPKLLFHYYDKDFNNEADTPDNFQSRRPNTSFCFLDIRSPGLGDTAMYLCATRGQGAGEQYFGPGTRLTVT.

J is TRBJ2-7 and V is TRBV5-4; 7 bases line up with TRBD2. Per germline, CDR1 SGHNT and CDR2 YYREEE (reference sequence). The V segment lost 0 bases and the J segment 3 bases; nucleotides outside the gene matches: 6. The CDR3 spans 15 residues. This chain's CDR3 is CASSLVSSGIYEQYF. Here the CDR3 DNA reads TGTGCCAGCAGCTTGGTTTCTAGCGGAATCTACGAGCAGTACTTC. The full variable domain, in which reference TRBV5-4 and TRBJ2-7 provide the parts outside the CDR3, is ETGVTQSPTHLIKTRGQQVTLRCSSQSGHNTVSWYQQALGQGPQFIFQYYREEENGRGNFPPRFSGLQFPNYSSELNVNALELDDSALYLCASSLVSSGIYEQYFGPGTRLTVT.

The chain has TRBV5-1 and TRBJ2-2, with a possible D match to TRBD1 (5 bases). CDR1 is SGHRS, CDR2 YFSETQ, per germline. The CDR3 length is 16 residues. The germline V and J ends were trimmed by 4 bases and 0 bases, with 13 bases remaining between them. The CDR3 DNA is TGCGCCAGCAGCACCCAGGGTACTACGAACACCGGGGAGCTGTTTTTT. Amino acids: CASSTQGTTNTGELFF.

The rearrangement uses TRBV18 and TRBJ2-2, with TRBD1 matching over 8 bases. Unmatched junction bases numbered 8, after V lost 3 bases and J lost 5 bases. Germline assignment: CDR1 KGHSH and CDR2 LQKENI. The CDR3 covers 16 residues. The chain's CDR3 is CASSPTGEGRTGELFF. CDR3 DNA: TGTGCCAGCTCACCGACAGGGGAAGGAAGGACCGGGGAGCTGTTTTTT.

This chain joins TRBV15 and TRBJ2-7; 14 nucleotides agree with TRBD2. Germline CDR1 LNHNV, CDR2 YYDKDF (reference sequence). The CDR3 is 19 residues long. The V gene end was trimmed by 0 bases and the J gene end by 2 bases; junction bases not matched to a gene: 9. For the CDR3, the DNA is TGTGCCACCAGCAGAGATAGGTTGGGACTAGCGGGGGCTACCTACGAGCAGTACTTC. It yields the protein CATSRDRLGLAGATYEQYF.

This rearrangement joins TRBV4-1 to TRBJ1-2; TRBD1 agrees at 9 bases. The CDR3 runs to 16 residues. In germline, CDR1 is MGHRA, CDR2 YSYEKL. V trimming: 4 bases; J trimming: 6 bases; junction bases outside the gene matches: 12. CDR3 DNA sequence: TGCGCCAGCAGCCGCCCGGGACAGGGAGGTTTTCATGGCTACACCTTC. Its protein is CASSRPGQGGFHGYTF.

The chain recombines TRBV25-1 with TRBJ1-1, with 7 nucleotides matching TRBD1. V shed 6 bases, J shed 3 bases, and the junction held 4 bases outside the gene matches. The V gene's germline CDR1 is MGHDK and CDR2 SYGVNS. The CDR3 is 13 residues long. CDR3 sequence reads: CASRTTGDTEAFF. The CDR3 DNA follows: TGTGCCAGCAGAACCACAGGGGACACTGAAGCTTTCTTT.

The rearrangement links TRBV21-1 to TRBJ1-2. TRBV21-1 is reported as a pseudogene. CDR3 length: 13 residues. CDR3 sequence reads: CASSKWGGEGYTF. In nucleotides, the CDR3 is TGTGCCAGCAGCAAATGGGGGGGGGAAGGCTACACCTTC.

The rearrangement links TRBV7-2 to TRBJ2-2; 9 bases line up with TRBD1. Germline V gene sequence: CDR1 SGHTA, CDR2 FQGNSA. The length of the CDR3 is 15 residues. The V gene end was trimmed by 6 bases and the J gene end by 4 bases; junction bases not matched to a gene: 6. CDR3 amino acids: CASSSGQGPTGELFF. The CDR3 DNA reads TGTGCCAGCAGTTCGGGACAGGGACCCACCGGGGAGCTGTTTTTT.

In nucleotides, the CDR3 is TGTGCCAGCAGAGGCCAACCAGGTTCCCTGGCAGATACGCAGTATTTT. It codes for CASRGQPGSLADTQYF. The gene calls are TRBV7-2 and TRBJ2-3, with D unresolved. The ends were cut back, 6 bases at V and 4 bases at J, with 20 bases in the middle. This CDR3 has 16 amino acids. CDR1 SGHTA and CDR2 FQGNSA come from the germline V gene.

The CDR3: CASSDAGRENTGELFF. The CDR3 bases are TGTGCCAGCAGCGACGCCGGGAGAGAGAACACCGGGGAGCTGTTTTTT. The chain combines TRBV7-3 with TRBJ2-2, with D possibly matching TRBD2 (6 bases). In germline, CDR1 is SGHTA, CDR2 FQGTGA. CDR3 size: 16 residues. Trimming removed 5 bases from V and 1 base from J, with 14 bases in between.

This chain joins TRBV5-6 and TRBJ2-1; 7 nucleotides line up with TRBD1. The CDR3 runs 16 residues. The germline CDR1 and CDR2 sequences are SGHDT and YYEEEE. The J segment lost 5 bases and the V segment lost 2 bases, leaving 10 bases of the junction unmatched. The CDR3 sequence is CASSLIVQGDHNEQFF. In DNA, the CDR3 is TGTGCCAGCAGCTTAATCGTTCAGGGGGATCACAATGAGCAGTTCTTC.

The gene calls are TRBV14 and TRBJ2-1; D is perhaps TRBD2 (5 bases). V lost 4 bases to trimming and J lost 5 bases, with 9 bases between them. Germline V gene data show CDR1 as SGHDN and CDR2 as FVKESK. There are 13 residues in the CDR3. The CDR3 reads CASSPRANNEQFF. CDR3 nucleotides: TGTGCCAGCAGCCCGAGGGCCAACAATGAGCAGTTCTTC.

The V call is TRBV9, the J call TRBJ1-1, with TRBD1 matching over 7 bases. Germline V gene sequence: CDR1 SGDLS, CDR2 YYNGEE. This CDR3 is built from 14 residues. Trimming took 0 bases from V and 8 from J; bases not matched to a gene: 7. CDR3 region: CASSVGGGITEAFF. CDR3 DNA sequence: TGTGCCAGCAGCGTAGGAGGGGGCATTACCGAAGCTTTCTTT.

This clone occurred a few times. The CDR3 DNA follows: TGCAGTGCTACGTTATACGAGCAGTACTTC. Protein product: CSATLYEQYF. The genes are TRBV20-1 and TRBJ2-7, with D unresolved. This CDR3 is 10 amino acids long. Germline V lookup: CDR1 DFQATT, CDR2 SNEGSKA (reference sequence). With 4 bases removed from V and 4 bases from J, the gap between germline ends came to 5 bases.

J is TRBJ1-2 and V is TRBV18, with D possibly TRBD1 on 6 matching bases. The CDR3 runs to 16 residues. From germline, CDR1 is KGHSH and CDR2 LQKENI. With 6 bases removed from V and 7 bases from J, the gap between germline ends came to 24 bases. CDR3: CASSPMPPGGNVGYTF. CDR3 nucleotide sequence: TGTGCCAGCTCCCCTATGCCGCCGGGGGGCAATGTTGGCTACACCTTC.

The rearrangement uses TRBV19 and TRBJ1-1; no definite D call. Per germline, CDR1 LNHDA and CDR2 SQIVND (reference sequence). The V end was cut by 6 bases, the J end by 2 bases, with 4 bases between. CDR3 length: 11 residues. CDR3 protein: CASSSNTEAFF. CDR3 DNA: TGTGCCAGTAGCTCCAACACTGAAGCTTTCTTT. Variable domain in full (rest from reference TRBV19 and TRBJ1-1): DGGITQSPKYLFRKEGQNVTLSCEQNLNHDAMYWYRQDPGQGLRLIYYSQIVNDFQKGDIAEGYSVSREKKESFPLTVTSAQKNPTAFYLCASSSNTEAFFGQGTRLTVV.

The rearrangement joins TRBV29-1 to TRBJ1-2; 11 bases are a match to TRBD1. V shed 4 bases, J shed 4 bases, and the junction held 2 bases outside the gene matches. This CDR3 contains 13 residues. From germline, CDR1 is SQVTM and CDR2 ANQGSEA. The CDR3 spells CSVGGQGGYGYTF. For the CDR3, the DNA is TGCAGCGTTGGGGGACAGGGGGGCTATGGCTACACCTTC. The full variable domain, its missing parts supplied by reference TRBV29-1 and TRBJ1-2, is SAVISQKPSRDICQRGTSLTIQCQVDSQVTMMFWYRQQPGQSLTLIATANQGSEATYESGFVIDKFPISRPNLTFSTLTVSNMSPEDSSIYLCSVGGQGGYGYTFGSGTRLTVV.

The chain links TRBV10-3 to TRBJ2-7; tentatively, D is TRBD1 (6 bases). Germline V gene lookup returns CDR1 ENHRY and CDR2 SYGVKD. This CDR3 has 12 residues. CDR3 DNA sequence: TGTGTCGTCGGGACAATGACCTACGAGCAGTACTTC. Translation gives CVVGTMTYEQYF.

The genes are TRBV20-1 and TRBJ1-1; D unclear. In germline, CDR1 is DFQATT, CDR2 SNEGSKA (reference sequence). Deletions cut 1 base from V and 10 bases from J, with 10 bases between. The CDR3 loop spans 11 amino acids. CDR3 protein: CSARARTRAFF. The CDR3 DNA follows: TGCAGTGCTAGAGCTCGCACGAGAGCTTTCTTT.

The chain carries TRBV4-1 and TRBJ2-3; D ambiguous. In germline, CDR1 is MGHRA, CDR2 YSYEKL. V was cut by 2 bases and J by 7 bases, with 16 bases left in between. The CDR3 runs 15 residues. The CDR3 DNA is TGCGCCAGCAGCCAACCACCTCTGTTGAGAAATACGCAGTATTTT. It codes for CASSQPPLLRNTQYF.

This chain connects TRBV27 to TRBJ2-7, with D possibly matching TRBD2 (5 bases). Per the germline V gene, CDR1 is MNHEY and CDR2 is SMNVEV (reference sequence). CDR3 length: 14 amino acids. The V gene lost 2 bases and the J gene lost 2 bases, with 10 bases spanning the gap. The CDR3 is CASSLAAAAYEQYF. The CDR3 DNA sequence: TGTGCCAGCAGTTTAGCAGCGGCAGCCTACGAGCAGTACTTC.

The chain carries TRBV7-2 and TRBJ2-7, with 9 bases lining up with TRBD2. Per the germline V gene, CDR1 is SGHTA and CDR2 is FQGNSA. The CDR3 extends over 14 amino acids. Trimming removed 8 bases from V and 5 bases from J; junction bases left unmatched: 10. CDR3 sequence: CASARVAGVNEQYF. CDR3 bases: TGTGCCAGCGCCAGGGTAGCGGGAGTAAACGAGCAGTACTTC. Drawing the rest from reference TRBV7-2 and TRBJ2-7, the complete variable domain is GAGVSQSPSNKVTEKGKDVELRCDPISGHTALYWYRQSLGQGLEFLIYFQGNSAPDKSGLPSDRFSAERTGGSVSTLTIQRTQQEDSAVYLCASARVAGVNEQYFGPGTRLTVT.

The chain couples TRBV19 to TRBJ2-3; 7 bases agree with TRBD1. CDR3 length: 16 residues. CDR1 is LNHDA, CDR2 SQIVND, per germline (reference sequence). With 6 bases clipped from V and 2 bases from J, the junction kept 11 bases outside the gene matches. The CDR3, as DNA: TGTGCCAGTAGCAATGGGACAGCAAGCTACACAGATACGCAGTATTTT. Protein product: CASSNGTASYTDTQYF.

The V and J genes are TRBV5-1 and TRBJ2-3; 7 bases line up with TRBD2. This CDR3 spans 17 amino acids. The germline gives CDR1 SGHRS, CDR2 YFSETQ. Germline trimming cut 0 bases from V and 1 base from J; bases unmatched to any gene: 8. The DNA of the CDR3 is TGCGCCAGCAGCTTGGCCGTTGCGGGGGAAGGCACAGATACGCAGTATTTT. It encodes CASSLAVAGEGTDTQYF.

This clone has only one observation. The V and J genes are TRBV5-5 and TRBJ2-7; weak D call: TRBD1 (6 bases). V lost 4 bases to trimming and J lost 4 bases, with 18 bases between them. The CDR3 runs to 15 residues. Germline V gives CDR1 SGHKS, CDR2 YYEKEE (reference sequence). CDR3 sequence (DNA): TGTGCCAGCAGCATCTCGGCAGGGGTCGGGTACGAGCAGTACTTC. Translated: CASSISAGVGYEQYF.

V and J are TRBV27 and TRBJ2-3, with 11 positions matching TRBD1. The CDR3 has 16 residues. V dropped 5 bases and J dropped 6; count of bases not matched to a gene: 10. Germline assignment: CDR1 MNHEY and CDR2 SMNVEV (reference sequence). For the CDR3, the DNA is TGTGCCAGCAGTCCCCTAAGGACAGGGGGCTCTGATACGCAGTATTTT. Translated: CASSPLRTGGSDTQYF.